The 27 T cell receptor beta chains listed next were all sequenced from one sample in a study of cytomegalovirus exposure and HLA in healthy donors. PCR primers comprised 60 Vbeta and 13 Jbeta primers. The table came from immunoSEQ multiplex PCR; TCRdb's copy has only in-frame clones and leaves some out. The sample consists of 100,000 to 150,000 clones, roughly 80% of them appearing once. The sequencing sample was made of PBMCs. The receptor set was obtained from a woman between 35 and 50 years old in good health and CMV-seropositive.

The rearrangement uses TRBV9 and TRBJ2-6; D is unresolved. V lost 4 bases and J 0 bases, leaving 14 bases between the germline ends. There are 17 residues in the CDR3. Germline V gene data show CDR1 as SGDLS and CDR2 as YYNGEE. CDR3 amino acids: CASSPLRSYSGANVLTF. DNA for the CDR3: TGTGCCAGCAGCCCCCTCCGGAGTTACTCTGGGGCCAACGTCCTGACTTTC.

J is TRBJ2-7 and V is TRBV21-1; no check of the table's D call, TRBD2, against the DNA was made. TRBV21-1 is given as a pseudogene. The length of the CDR3 is 15 residues. Here the CDR3 reads CASSKAQHPAGEQYF. DNA of the CDR3: TGTGCCAGCAGCAAAGCCCAGCACCCGGCGGGCGAGCAGTACTTC.

This clone was recorded a few times. The V and J genes are TRBV6-5 and TRBJ2-4, with a tentative D call TRBD2 (5 bases). Germline V gives CDR1 MNHEY, CDR2 SVGAGI. The CDR3 length is 15 residues. The V end was cut by 8 bases, the J end by 3 bases, with 17 bases between. CDR3 protein: CASLPTGSDKNIQYF. In DNA, the CDR3 is TGTGCCAGCCTCCCTACGGGGTCGGACAAAAACATTCAGTACTTC.

The genes are TRBV6-6 and TRBJ2-2; D gene ambiguous. Between the trimmed V and J ends, which lost 0 bases and 0 bases, there was a span of 8 bases. Germline V gene sequence: CDR1 MNHNY, CDR2 SVGAGI (reference sequence). There are 16 residues in the CDR3. The CDR3 reads CASSYSRQTNTGELFF. Here the CDR3 DNA reads TGTGCCAGCAGTTACTCGCGACAAACGAACACCGGGGAGCTGTTTTTT.

V gene TRBV27 combines with J gene TRBJ2-5, with TRBD1 as a possible D gene (6 bases). Trimming took 6 bases from V and 0 from J, leaving 17 bases between them. The germline gives CDR1 MNHEY, CDR2 SMNVEV (reference sequence). The CDR3 runs to 16 residues. The CDR3 DNA reads as TGTGCCAGCAGATCCAGGGCAGGGGCGTACCAAGAGACCCAGTACTTC. Translated, it gives CASRSRAGAYQETQYF.

The V gene is TRBV27, the J gene TRBJ2-5; 14 bases are a match to TRBD2. The CDR3 is 18 amino acids. Per the germline V gene, CDR1 is MNHEY and CDR2 is SMNVEV (reference sequence). V dropped 0 bases and J dropped 0; count of bases not matched to a gene: 3. The CDR3 spells CASSLSGTSGRNQETQYF. CDR3 nucleotides: TGTGCCAGCAGTTTATCCGGGACTAGCGGGAGAAACCAAGAGACCCAGTACTTC.

The CDR3 reads CASSLVSSGGIHTGELFF. DNA of the CDR3: TGTGCCAGCAGCTTAGTATCTTCAGGGGGCATACACACCGGGGAGCTGTTTTTT. This chain links TRBV7-9 with TRBJ2-2, with 8 bases lining up with TRBD1. The V gene end was trimmed by 1 base and the J gene end by 3 bases; junction bases not matched to a gene: 10. Germline CDR1 reads SEHNR; CDR2 reads FQNEAQ (reference sequence). The CDR3 runs 18 residues.

V and J are TRBV27 and TRBJ2-1, with TRBD2 matching 11 bases. Germline values: CDR1 MNHEY, CDR2 SMNVEV (reference sequence). This CDR3 contains 16 residues. Germline trimming cut 3 bases from V and 9 bases from J; bases unmatched to any gene: 10. The chain's CDR3 is CASSFLLAGGETEQFF. CDR3 DNA sequence: TGTGCCAGCAGTTTCCTCTTAGCGGGAGGGGAGACTGAGCAGTTCTTC.

The chain has TRBV6-5 and TRBJ2-7; D gene ambiguous. Per germline, CDR1 MNHEY and CDR2 SVGAGI. This CDR3 region has 15 residues. With 4 bases removed from V and 0 bases from J, the gap between germline ends came to 13 bases. The CDR3 loop is CASSFVLDPSYEQYF. The CDR3 region has the DNA TGTGCCAGCAGTTTTGTCCTAGATCCCTCCTACGAGCAGTACTTC.

J is TRBJ2-7 and V is TRBV30; 7 positions agree with TRBD1. CDR1 and CDR2 from the germline V gene are GTSNPN and SVGIG (reference sequence). V was clipped by 8 bases and J by 0 bases; unmatched bases: 13. The CDR3 is 15 amino acids. The CDR3 loop reads CAVDSGTESSYEQYF. The CDR3 nucleotides are TGTGCCGTAGACTCCGGGACAGAGAGCTCCTACGAGCAGTACTTC.

This clone turned up a few times. The chain couples TRBV2 to TRBJ2-1, with D possibly TRBD2 on 7 matching bases. The CDR3 is made up of 15 amino acids. Trimming removed 1 base at V and 4 bases at J, with 11 bases between. Germline V gene data show CDR1 as SNHLY and CDR2 as FYNNEI. The CDR3 DNA reads TGTGCCAGCAGTGAAGGGGGGGGGCTATACAATGAGCAGTTCTTC. This codes for CASSEGGGLYNEQFF.

The chain joins TRBV30 to TRBJ1-1; TRBD1 might be the D (6 bases). V gave up 5 bases and J gave up 4 bases, with 11 bases separating them. CDR1 is GTSNPN, CDR2 SVGIG, per germline (reference sequence). The CDR3 contains 12 residues. CDR3 region: CAWDQGSTEAFF. The CDR3 DNA is TGTGCCTGGGACCAGGGGAGCACTGAAGCTTTCTTT.

The J gene is TRBJ2-1, the V gene TRBV28; 7 bases match TRBD1. This CDR3 has 16 residues. Germline V gene sequence: CDR1 MDHEN, CDR2 SYDVKM. Trimming took 6 bases from V and 5 from J; bases not matched to a gene: 13. CDR3 DNA sequence: TGTGCCAGCAGCCCTCTGACAGGGACGGACAACAATGAGCAGTTCTTC. Encoded protein: CASSPLTGTDNNEQFF.

This chain connects TRBV2 to TRBJ1-1; 7 bases are shared with TRBD1. The CDR3 covers 11 residues. Trimming removed 9 bases from V and 8 bases from J; junction bases left unmatched: 6. From germline, CDR1 is SNHLY and CDR2 FYNNEI. CDR3 DNA: TGTGCCAGATTCAGGGGGACAGAAGCTTTCTTT. Its protein product is CARFRGTEAFF.

The CDR3 bases are TGTGCCAGCAGTGCCAGGGACAATGCAGATACGCAGTATTTT. This translates into CASSARDNADTQYF. The V gene is TRBV6-4, the J gene TRBJ2-3; D perhaps matches TRBD1 (6 bases). Germline V lookup: CDR1 MRHNA, CDR2 SNTAGT. V was trimmed by 4 bases and J by 4 bases, leaving 12 bases between them. The CDR3 runs to 14 residues.

The V call is TRBV19, the J call TRBJ2-4; 9 bases are shared with TRBD2. V shed 5 bases, J shed 3 bases, and the junction held 8 bases outside the gene matches. This CDR3 region has 16 residues. CDR1 LNHDA and CDR2 SQIVND come from the germline V gene (reference sequence). DNA for the CDR3: TGTGCCAGTAGTTTTCTGGCTAGCGGGGACAAAAACATTCAGTACTTC. The encoded protein is CASSFLASGDKNIQYF. The whole variable domain, remainder taken from reference TRBV19 and TRBJ2-4, is DGGITQSPKYLFRKEGQNVTLSCEQNLNHDAMYWYRQDPGQGLRLIYYSQIVNDFQKGDIAEGYSVSREKKESFPLTVTSAQKNPTAFYLCASSFLASGDKNIQYFGAGTRLSVL.

The chain employs TRBV30 and TRBJ1-2; tentative D call: TRBD1 (6 bases). The CDR3 length is 14 residues. Between the trimmed V and J ends, which lost 4 bases and 8 bases, there was a span of 20 bases. Germline V gene data show CDR1 as GTSNPN and CDR2 as SVGIG (reference sequence). The CDR3 coding sequence is TGTGCCTGGACCCAAGGGGGAGGGGCTCGCGGCTACACCTTC. Amino acids: CAWTQGGGARGYTF.

This chain joins TRBV28 and TRBJ2-1; possibly TRBD2 for D (6 bases). V gave up 2 bases and J gave up 1 base, with 15 bases separating them. The germline CDR1 and CDR2 sequences are MDHEN and SYDVKM. The CDR3 runs 17 residues. The CDR3 here is CASSLRRLEMSYNEQFF. The CDR3 nucleotides read TGTGCCAGCAGTTTAAGGAGACTAGAGATGTCCTACAATGAGCAGTTCTTC.

A single count supports this clone. The chain couples TRBV25-1 to TRBJ2-6; 7 bases line up with TRBD1. J lost 0 bases, V lost 1 base, and 3 bases had no gene match. The CDR3 has 17 amino acids. CDR1 and CDR2 (germline): MGHDK, SYGVNS. CDR3 coding DNA: TGTGCCAGCAGTGAATTGGGACAGAGCTCTGGGGCCAACGTCCTGACTTTC. Its translation: CASSELGQSSGANVLTF.

The CDR3 reads CASSGYQPQHF. As DNA, the CDR3 is TGTGCCAGCAGTGGCTATCAGCCCCAGCATTTT. The chain couples TRBV28 to TRBJ1-5; D not certain. This CDR3 contains 11 residues. Germline V gene data show CDR1 as MDHEN and CDR2 as SYDVKM. V was trimmed by 5 bases and J by 5 bases, leaving 4 bases between them. The full variable domain, in which reference TRBV28 and TRBJ1-5 provide the parts outside the CDR3, is DVKVTQSSRYLVKRTGEKVFLECVQDMDHENMFWYRQDPGLGLRLIYFSYDVKMKEKGDIPEGYSVSREKKERFSLILESASTNQTSMYLCASSGYQPQHFGDGTRLSIL.

This clone was seen just once. The chain links TRBV11-2 to TRBJ2-7; weak D call: TRBD2 (6 bases). V gave up 8 bases and J gave up 3 bases, with 11 bases separating them. The CDR3 runs 12 residues. Germline V gene sequence: CDR1 SGHAT, CDR2 FQNNGV. The CDR3 region is CASATSFYEQYF. Here the CDR3 DNA reads TGTGCCAGCGCGACTAGTTTCTACGAGCAGTACTTC. The whole variable domain, filled in from reference TRBV11-2 and TRBJ2-7, reads EAGVAQSPRYKIIEKRQSVAFWCNPISGHATLYWYQQILGQGPKLLIQFQNNGVVDDSQLPKDRFSAERLKGVDSTLKIQPAKLEDSAVYLCASATSFYEQYFGPGTRLTVT.

The rearrangement uses TRBV6-5 and TRBJ2-1; 12 positions agree with TRBD2. Germline V lookup: CDR1 MNHEY, CDR2 SVGAGI. Trimming at V came to 2 bases and at J to 6 bases, leaving 5 bases not matched to a gene. The CDR3 has 16 amino acids. CDR3 in DNA: TGTGCCAGCAGTTACCTGCTAGCGGGAGGGCCCAATGAGCAGTTCTTC. Protein sequence: CASSYLLAGGPNEQFF.

The J gene is TRBJ2-3, the V gene TRBV30; D is possibly TRBD1 (6 bases). The CDR3 is 13 amino acids. V was clipped by 0 bases and J by 3 bases, with 7 bases between them. The germline V gene encodes CDR1 GTSNPN and CDR2 SVGIG (reference sequence). In DNA form, the CDR3 reads TGTGCCTGGAGTGTACAGGGTACAGATACGCAGTATTTT. This gives the protein CAWSVQGTDTQYF.

The chain is built from TRBV10-2 and TRBJ2-7; D is possibly TRBD2 (7 bases). CDR1 is WSHSY and CDR2 is SAAADI in the germline V gene. This CDR3 contains 13 residues. V was shortened by 4 bases and J by 7 bases, with 14 bases between the two germline ends. In DNA form, the CDR3 reads TGCGCCAGCAGTGTGGGGGGGCGCCGAGAGCAGTACTTC. Translation: CASSVGGRREQYF.

The CDR3 spells CASSKVLIEGAKNIQYF. The CDR3 DNA follows: TGTGCCAGCAGCAAGGTTCTCATAGAGGGAGCCAAAAACATTCAGTACTTC. The chain couples TRBV21-1 to TRBJ2-4; the table gives TRBD2 as D, unverified against the DNA. TRBV21-1 is flagged as a pseudogene. The CDR3 is made up of 17 amino acids.

The chain joins TRBV2 to TRBJ2-7; 7 bases match TRBD2. The CDR3 sequence is 14 residues long. The ends lost 6 bases at V and 6 bases at J; junction bases unmatched: 11. The V gene's germline CDR1 is SNHLY and CDR2 FYNNEI. Here the CDR3 DNA reads TGTGCCAGCAGATTGGCGGGAGTAATCCGCGAGCAGTACTTC. It is translated as CASRLAGVIREQYF.

Worth noting for this clone: One junction end does not reproduce the germline sequence, and a read error may be involved. The V and J genes are TRBV7-9 and TRBJ2-5; 7 nucleotides line up with TRBD1. Per the germline V gene, CDR1 is SEHNR and CDR2 is FQNEAQ (reference sequence). CDR3 length: 12 residues. CDR3 in amino acids: CSSSPTGETQYF. The CDR3 DNA sequence: TGTTCCAGCAGCCCGACAGGGGAGACCCAGTACTTC.